The clone carrying this T cell receptor beta chain was detected many times. The data are from a study of blood T cell repertoires in COVID-19. The repertoire was sequenced with immunoSEQ multiplex PCR; TCRdb's copy has only in-frame clones and lacks some. The profile shows about 300,000 clones, around four fifths of them singletons. The CDR3 spans 16 residues. V was pared by 6 bases and J by 0 bases, with 16 bases between. Germline assignment: CDR1 SNHLY and CDR2 FYNNEI. The V call is TRBV2, the J call TRBJ2-3; maybe TRBD2 (7 bases). The receptor was isolated from a woman aged 45-65 years with acute or convalescent COVID-19. The material sequenced was peripheral blood. CDR3 sequence (DNA): TGTGCCAGCAGCTATTTAAGGGGGGGAAGCACAGATACGCAGTATTTT. This codes for CASSYLRGGSTDTQYF.